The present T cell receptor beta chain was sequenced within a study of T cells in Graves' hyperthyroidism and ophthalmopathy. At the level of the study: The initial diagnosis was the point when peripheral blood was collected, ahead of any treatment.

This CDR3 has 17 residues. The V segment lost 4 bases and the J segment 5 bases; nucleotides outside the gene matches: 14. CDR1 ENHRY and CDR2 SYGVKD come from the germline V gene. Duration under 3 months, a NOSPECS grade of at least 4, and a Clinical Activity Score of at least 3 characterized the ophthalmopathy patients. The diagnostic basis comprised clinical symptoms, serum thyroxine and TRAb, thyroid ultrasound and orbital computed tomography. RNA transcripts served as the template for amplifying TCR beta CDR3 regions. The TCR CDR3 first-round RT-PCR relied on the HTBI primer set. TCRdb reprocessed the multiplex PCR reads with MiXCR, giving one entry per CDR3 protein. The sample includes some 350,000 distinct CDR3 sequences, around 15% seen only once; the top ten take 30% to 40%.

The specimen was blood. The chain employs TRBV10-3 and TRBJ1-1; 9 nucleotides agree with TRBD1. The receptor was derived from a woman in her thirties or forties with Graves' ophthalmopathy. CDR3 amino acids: CAISGTFQGTGSTEAFF. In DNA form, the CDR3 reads TGTGCCATCAGTGGAACGTTCCAGGGGACAGGGTCGACTGAAGCTTTCTTT.